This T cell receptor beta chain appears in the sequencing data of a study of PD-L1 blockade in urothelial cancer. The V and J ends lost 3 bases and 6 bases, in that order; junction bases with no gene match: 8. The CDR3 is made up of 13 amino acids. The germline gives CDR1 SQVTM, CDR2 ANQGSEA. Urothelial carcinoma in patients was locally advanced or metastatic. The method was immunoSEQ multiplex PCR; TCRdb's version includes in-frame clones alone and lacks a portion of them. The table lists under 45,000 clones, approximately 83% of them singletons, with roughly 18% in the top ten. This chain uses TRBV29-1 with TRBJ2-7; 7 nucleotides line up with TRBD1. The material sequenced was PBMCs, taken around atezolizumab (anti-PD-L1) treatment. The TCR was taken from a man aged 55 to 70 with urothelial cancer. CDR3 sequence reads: CSVEGTALREQYF. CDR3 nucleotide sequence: TGCAGCGTTGAGGGGACAGCCTTACGCGAGCAGTACTTC.